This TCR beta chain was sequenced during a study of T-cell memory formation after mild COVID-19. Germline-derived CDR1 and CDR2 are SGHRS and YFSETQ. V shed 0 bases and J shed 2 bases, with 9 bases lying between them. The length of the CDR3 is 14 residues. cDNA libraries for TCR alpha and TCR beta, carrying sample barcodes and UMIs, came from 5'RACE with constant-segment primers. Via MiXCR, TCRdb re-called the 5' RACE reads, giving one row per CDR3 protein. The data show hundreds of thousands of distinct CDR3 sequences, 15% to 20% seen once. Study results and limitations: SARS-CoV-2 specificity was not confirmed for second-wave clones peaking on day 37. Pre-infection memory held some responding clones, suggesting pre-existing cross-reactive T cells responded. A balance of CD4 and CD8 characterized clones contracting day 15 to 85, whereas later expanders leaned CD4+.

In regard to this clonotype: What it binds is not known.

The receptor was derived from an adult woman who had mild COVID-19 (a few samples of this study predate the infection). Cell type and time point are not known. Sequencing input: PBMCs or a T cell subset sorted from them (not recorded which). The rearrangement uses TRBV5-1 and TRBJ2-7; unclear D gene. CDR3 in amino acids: CASSLEVETYEQYF. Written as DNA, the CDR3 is TGCGCCAGCAGCTTGGAGGTGGAGACCTACGAGCAGTACTTC.